This TCR beta chain was found in a study of CD8 T cells in Susac syndrome. The germline V gene encodes CDR1 SGHRS and CDR2 YFSETQ. The CDR3 is 13 amino acids. The ends were cut back, 4 bases at V and 4 bases at J, with 9 bases in the middle. cDNA came from approximately 0.5 to 1 ug RNA primed by random hexamers. TCRdb redid the calling of the immunoSEQ multiplex PCR reads with MiXCR, one entry per CDR3 protein. The repertoire has about 250,000 distinct CDR3 sequences, just over 90% of them found once; the top ten carry 0.07% to 0.09%. What was sequenced was CD4+ T cells from PBMCs. This receptor was identified in a human donor with multiple sclerosis. This chain uses TRBV5-1 with TRBJ2-1; D gene ambiguous. This chain's CDR3 is CASSRLDYNEQFF. The CDR3 nucleotides are TGCGCCAGCAGCCGCTTGGATTACAATGAGCAGTTCTTC.